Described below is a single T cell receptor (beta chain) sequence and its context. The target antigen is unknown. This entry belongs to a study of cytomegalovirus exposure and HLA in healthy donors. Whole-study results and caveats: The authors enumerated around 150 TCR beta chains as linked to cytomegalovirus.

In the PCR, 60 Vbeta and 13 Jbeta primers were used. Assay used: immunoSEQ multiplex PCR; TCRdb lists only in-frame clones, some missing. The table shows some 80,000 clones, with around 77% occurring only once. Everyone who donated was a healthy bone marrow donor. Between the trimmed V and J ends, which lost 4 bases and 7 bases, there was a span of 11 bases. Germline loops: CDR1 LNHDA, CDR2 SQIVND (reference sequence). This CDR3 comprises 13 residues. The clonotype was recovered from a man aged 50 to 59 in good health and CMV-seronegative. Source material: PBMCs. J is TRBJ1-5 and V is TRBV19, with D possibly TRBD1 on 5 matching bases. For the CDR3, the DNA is TGTGCCAGTAGTACCGGGGGAAAACAGCCCCAGCATTTT. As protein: CASSTGGKQPQHF.